This T cell receptor (beta chain) originates from a study of Ad26.COV2.S vaccination and SARS-CoV-2 variants. Turning to the study itself: The donor belonged to the COV1001 Ad26.COV2.S trial arm.

Indicated treatment: 15 to 20 received Ad26.COV2.S at low or high dose, single or two shots; roughly five received placebo; per-sample allocation not given. It was on day 63 after the first vaccine or placebo injection that samples were taken. Only in-frame clones appear in the TCRdb table, and some are missing; sequencing was by immunoSEQ multiplex PCR. Of about 460,000 clones in the sample, 80% to 90% were seen once. General study results and limits: It was reported that spike-specific CD8+ and CD4+ T cell responses were substantially broad after vaccination. From the TCR breadth and depth analyses, total T cell responses may have been underestimated.

The trim removed 3 bases at V and 1 base at J, leaving 2 bases unmatched. Germline CDR1 reads LGHDT; CDR2 reads YNNKEL (reference sequence). The CDR3 has 18 amino acids. About this clone: No antigen is known for it.

Sequenced here: peripheral blood, sampled in a trial of Ad26.COV2.S vaccine versus placebo. This receptor was obtained from a person aged 18-65 years who received the Ad26.COV2.S COVID-19 vaccine or a placebo. V gene TRBV3-1 (or the pseudogene TRBV3-2) combines with J gene TRBJ2-6; 14 bases align to TRBD2. The CDR3 DNA sequence: TGTGCCAGCAGCCACCGACTAGCGGGAGGGTCTGGGGCCAACGTCCTGACTTTC. Translated: CASSHRLAGGSGANVLTF.